This T cell receptor (beta chain) was sequenced for a study of blood T cell repertoires in COVID-19 (TCRdb year 2020). Regarding the study in general: Samples from collaborators originated in the United States, Italy and Spain and spanned both the acute and convalescent phases of COVID-19. Where HLA class I and class II types were available, the types were taken from metadata supplied by the sample provider, not from assay-based typing. The repertoires were made available in a free public database intended to serve as a resource for research on the immune response to SARS-CoV-2. A de-identified subject ID, COVID-19 status, age in years and sex were almost always included in the sample metadata. Samples came from the ongoing ImmuneRACE study (first 160 participants) plus 1,254 subjects from 6 global collaborators. Deeply sampled blood TCRbeta repertoires from subjects exposed to, actively infected with, or recovered from COVID-19 were included in the dataset. The prospective study material was composed of cDNA or gDNA derived from T cells, B-cell-depleted T cells, or PBMCs. Overall results and qualifications from the work: How much clinical and demographic metadata was included differed by source and by participant, and the metadata was provided uncurated.

TCRbeta CDR3 regions were amplified from genomic DNA using the immunoSEQ Assay, a bias-controlled multiplex PCR. As for how the authors treated the data: The number of nucleated cells in each sample was estimated by amplification of reference gene primers within the assay. To quantify the absolute abundance of each unique TCRbeta CDR3 rearrangement, sequence reads were collapsed and filtered. Productive Simpson clonality was computed per sample as the square root of Simpson's diversity index over productive rearrangements. This is the immuneACCESS table as TCRdb keeps it, with only in-frame sequences that have V and J called. A part of the clones is gone; compared with another copy, unresolved V genes explain less than half, and the rest is unexplained. The V and J calls and clone size are taken from that table; D and trimming were inferred from the DNA. This sample has about 100,000 clones in its table, and 70% to 80% of those were observed once. The ten top clones hold 9% to 14% of the sample.

Note on this clone: This clone's antigen is unknown. One base away there is no much larger clone; base qualities are not given.

Each collaborating institution followed its own protocols to collect whole blood in K2EDTA tubes. For TCRbeta analysis, collaborators shipped samples in one of three forms: frozen whole blood, isolated PBMCs, or DNA extracted from either of those sample types. The sequence was obtained from a woman aged 70-85 years with acute or convalescent COVID-19. Sequencing was done on a sample of peripheral blood.

The CDR3 loop reads CASTPKSAEAFF. The nucleotide sequence reads as follows: TGCGCCAGCACCCCTAAGAGCGCTGAAGCTTTCTTT. The chain is assembled from TRBV10-1 and TRBJ1-1; no confident D gene assignment can be made. V loses 7 bases, J loses 6 bases, and the germline ends lie 12 bases apart. In the germline V gene (reference sequence), CDR1 corresponds to WNHNN and CDR2 to SYGVQD. The CDR3 starts with the cysteine, ends with the phenylalanine, and has 12 residues. Only CDR3 DNA remains: 36 bases, in frame from the first base.